These 2 T cell receptor beta chains were sequenced from one sample in a study of blood T cell repertoires in COVID-19. Sequencing was performed with immunoSEQ multiplex PCR; in TCRdb, only in-frame clones are kept and a portion is missing. The sample lists approximately 330,000 clones; 87% were seen once. Sequences were obtained from peripheral blood. Source of these receptors: a man aged 25-45 years with COVID-19, enrolled during active disease.

V is TRBV27 and J is TRBJ1-5; perhaps TRBD1 as D (6 bases). The CDR3 is 17 residues long. V gave up 3 bases and J gave up 7 bases, with 22 bases separating them. Looked up from germline, CDR1 is MNHEY and CDR2 is SMNVEV (reference sequence). CDR3 coding DNA: TGTGCCAGCAGTTTGGGGTTTAAGGGGGTCAAGGGGCAGCCCCAGCATTTT. Translated, it gives CASSLGFKGVKGQPQHF.

The rearrangement links TRBV18 to TRBJ2-1, with TRBD2 identical over 12 bases. CDR3 length: 14 residues. Germline loops: CDR1 KGHSH, CDR2 LQKENI. V lost 4 bases, J lost 7 bases, and 2 bases stayed unmatched. CDR3 amino acids: CASSLGLAGNEQFF. The CDR3 region has the DNA TGTGCCAGCTCACTTGGACTAGCGGGAAATGAGCAGTTCTTC. Drawing the rest from reference TRBV18 and TRBJ2-1, the complete variable domain is NAGVMQNPRHLVRRRGQEARLRCSPMKGHSHVYWYRQLPEEGLKFMVYLQKENIIDESGMPKERFSAEFPKEGPSILRIQQVVRGDSAAYFCASSLGLAGNEQFFGPGTRLTVL.